A single T cell receptor beta chain is shown here with its context. This clone was counted a single time. The antigen it recognizes is unknown. No base qualities exist here, and no much larger clone lies one base off it. V and J are truncated by 7 bases and 4 bases respectively, leaving an intervening sequence of 18 bases. CDR1 SGHTS and CDR2 YDEGEE were looked up in the germline V gene. From cysteine to phenylalanine, the CDR3 is 15 amino acids long. Of the read, only the CDR3 DNA is kept; its 45 bases are in frame from base 1. The sample belongs to a study of T cell clones after liver transplantation (dated by TCRdb to between 2018 and 2020). In the study overall: ITN030ST, the source of the samples, was a randomized trial that attempted immunosuppression withdrawal within 2 years of liver transplantation. Donor-reactive T cell clones were identified using TCRbeta sequencing after a pre-transplant mixed lymphocyte reaction and were then followed in post-transplant blood. As an antigen-independent comparator for donor-reactive sequences, third party-reactive TCRbeta sequences were also identified from pre-transplant MLRs. Three of the eight recipients were HCV-positive; the others were transplanted for non-autoimmune, non-viral indications. Subjects received no induction therapy and standard immunosuppression until randomization at 12-24 months post-transplant. To count as tolerant, a recipient had to stay completely off immunosuppression for at least one year without liver enzymes climbing beyond twice the upper limit of normal. Blood samples were taken pre-transplant, pre-randomization before withdrawal, and post-randomization after full withdrawal or failed withdrawal. Of the 8 liver transplant recipients making up the studied cohort, 3 were classified as tolerant and 5 as non-tolerant. The study at large found these results: In most of the 8 subjects, circulating donor-reactive CD4 TCRbeta sequences decreased significantly after transplant, regardless of tolerance or HCV status. Once repertoire turnover was taken into account, donor-reactive detection showed a significant reduction for CD4 in 7 of 8 subjects and for CD8 in 8 of 8. Because allograft tissue specimens were not available, migration of donor-reactive T cells into the graft, rather than deletion, may have occurred. Low numbers of available donor cells limited the measurable donor-reactive repertoire in two subjects. The conclusions were considered preliminary, being limited by small, heterogeneous patient numbers and non-standardized post-transplant time points. Donor-reactive sequences decreased more than third party-reactive sequences, which suggests partial antigen-specific deletion that was not related to withdrawal success.

Unstimulated PBMCs, after thawing, were stained for CD3, CD4 and CD8 and then FACS-sorted into CD3+CD4+ and CD3+CD8+ populations. Each of the 8 studied subjects was randomized to immunosuppression withdrawal. The Qiagen DNeasy Blood and Tissue Kit was used for isolation of genomic DNA. Frozen genomic DNA underwent high-throughput TCRbeta CDR3 sequencing by immunoSEQ, including PCR amplification, mapping, bias correction and internal controls. Per the original workflow: Productive rearrangements were kept, and unique TCRbeta sequences were defined by CDR3 nucleotide sequence plus V and J gene. A sequence counted as donor-reactive only if the sequence showed at least 5-fold expansion in CFSE-low cells compared with unstimulated pre-transplant cells and had a frequency of at least 0.01%. Per-subject minimum frequency thresholds, based on the lowest-template unstimulated sample, ensured at least 90% detection power. Jensen-Shannon divergence between the top 1000 TCRbeta sequences after and before transplant was used to measure repertoire turnover. Two-sided Fisher's exact tests were used to test for changes in the detection of donor-reactive sequences. Drawn from immuneACCESS, this table holds only the in-frame rearrangements with V and J called that TCRdb kept. Clones are partly lost; checked studies trace under half to an unresolved V gene and leave the rest unexplained. V, J and clone size are taken as reported in that table, and D and trimming were inferred from the DNA itself. Within this sample are tens of thousands of clones, with around 92% of them counted one time only. The ten largest clones add up to 0.85% to 1% of the sample.

This TCR was recovered from a human patient who received a liver transplant. In patients who had a transplant, some T cells may come from the graft donor. The material was CD4+ T cells from blood, obtained roughly 25 months after liver transplant. Recombination joined TRBV5-8 with TRBJ2-1; the D gene is perhaps TRBD2, from 5 matching bases. The nucleotide sequence is given as TGTGCCAGCCCCGCAGCGGATTATATTTACAATGAGCAGTTCTTC. Translated, this is CASPAADYIYNEQFF.